These T cell receptor beta chains were read from a single sample in a study of cytomegalovirus exposure and HLA in healthy donors. The repertoire was sequenced with immunoSEQ multiplex PCR; TCRdb's copy has only in-frame clones and lacks some. The repertoire holds 100,000 to 150,000 clones, with over 85% as singletons. The sample taken for sequencing was PBMCs. These receptors were obtained from a woman under 30 in good health and CMV-seronegative. CDR3s include the opening cysteine and the closing phenylalanine or tryptophan. D genes are given only for firm matches. Size tells how often a clone was seen (once, few, many) or the class of an expanded clone, and some rows leave it out.

v_call,clone_size,d_call,j_call,cdr3_nt,cdr3_aa
TRBV27,.,.,TRBJ2-1,TGTGCCAGCAGTTTGGGTAGAGGGTTCGATGAGCAGTTCTTC,CASSLGRGFDEQFF
TRBV7-8,.,.,TRBJ1-2,TGTGCCAGCAGCTTAGGGATAGGAGGGAACTATGGCTACACCTTC,CASSLGIGGNYGYTF
TRBV11-2,.,.,TRBJ2-1,TGTGCCAGCAGCTTGAGGGGGGACAGCTCCTACAATGAGCAGTTCTTC,CASSLRGDSSYNEQFF
TRBV9,.,.,TRBJ2-1,TGTGCCAGCAGCGTAGCCCTTGTAAATGAGCAGTTCTTC,CASSVALVNEQFF
TRBV11-3,.,TRBD2,TRBJ2-3,TGTGCCAGCAGCTTAGGGTCGTCTAGCGGGGGATTCACAGATACGCAGTATTTT,CASSLGSSSGGFTDTQYF
TRBV12-5,.,.,TRBJ1-1,TGTGCTAGTGGTCCCGGGAACACTGAAGCTTTCTTT,CASGPGNTEAFF
TRBV14,.,TRBD1,TRBJ2-3,TGTGCCAGCAGCCAAGTGACAGGGGGTAGCACAGATACGCAGTATTTT,CASSQVTGGSTDTQYF
TRBV7-2,.,.,TRBJ2-7,TGTGCCAGCAACAACTACCCTCATCCCCCCTACGAGCAGTACTTC,CASNNYPHPPYEQYF
TRBV5-6,.,TRBD1,TRBJ1-6,TGTGCCAGCAGCTTCGGGACAGCCTATAATTCACCCCTCCACTTT,CASSFGTAYNSPLHF
TRBV6-6,.,.,TRBJ1-3,TGTGCCAGCAGCCGCGGACAGACTGGAAACACCATATATTTT,CASSRGQTGNTIYF
TRBV7-9,.,.,TRBJ1-1,TGTGCCAGCAATGAGGGGCGGGAACATGAAGCTTTCTTT,CASNEGREHEAFF
TRBV5-1,.,.,TRBJ1-2,TGCGCCAGCAGCCAAAATTGGGGGCACGGCTACACCTTC,CASSQNWGHGYTF
TRBV5-1,.,.,TRBJ2-5,TGCGCCAGCAGCTGGGGGGGCACCCAAGAGACCCAGTACTTC,CASSWGGTQETQYF
TRBV5-1,.,TRBD2,TRBJ2-3,TGCGCCAGCAGCTTGTTACTAGCGGGGGGCCAAGATACGCAGTATTTT,CASSLLLAGGQDTQYF
TRBV4-1,.,TRBD1,TRBJ1-2,TGCGCCAGCAGCCAATATTTGACAGGGGGAGTCTATGGCTACACCTTC,CASSQYLTGGVYGYTF
TRBV23-1,.,.,TRBJ2-7,TGCGCCAGCAGTCAAATCGGCGGACTGAGCTGCTCCTACGAGCAGTACTTC,CASSQIGGLSCSYEQYF
TRBV2,.,.,TRBJ1-3,TGTGCCAGAAGGGACTTCAGCTCTGGAAACACCATATATTTT,CARRDFSSGNTIYF
TRBV4-1,.,TRBD1,TRBJ1-5,TGCGCCAGCAGCCAAGAACAGGGGGCGAATCAGCCCCAGCATTTT,CASSQEQGANQPQHF
TRBV28,once,.,TRBJ1-1,TGTGCCAGCAGTACAACAGGATTGGGGAACACTGAAGCTTTCTTT,CASSTTGLGNTEAFF
TRBV5-5,.,TRBD1,TRBJ2-7,TGTGCCACGCACCACATCGGGACAGGGACCTACGAGCAGTACTTC,CATHHIGTGTYEQYF
TRBV4-1,.,.,TRBJ2-7,TGCGCCAGCAGCCAAGATCTTGTAGGTGCGCGGGAGCAGTACTTC,CASSQDLVGAREQYF
TRBV21-1,.,.,TRBJ2-7,TGTGCCAGCCCTTTGAGTATGACCTACGAGCAGTACTTC,CASPLSMTYEQYF
TRBV28,.,.,TRBJ2-7,TGTGCCAGCAGCTCCCCGAGCGTTACCTACGAGCAGTACTTC,CASSSPSVTYEQYF
TRBV2,.,TRBD1,TRBJ1-1,TGTGCCAGCAACCAGGACAGGGGTTATGAAGCTTTCTTT,CASNQDRGYEAFF
TRBV6-5,.,TRBD2,TRBJ2-2,TGTGCCAGCAGCCTTAACCTAGCGGACACCGGGGAGCTGTTTTTT,CASSLNLADTGELFF
TRBV4-1,.,.,TRBJ2-1,TGCGCCAGCAGCCAAAGTAGTATCTCCTACAATGAGCAGTTCTTC,CASSQSSISYNEQFF
TRBV9,.,TRBD2,TRBJ2-1,TGTGCCAGCAGCGTAGAAGCTAGCGGGAACAATGAGCAGTTCTTC,CASSVEASGNNEQFF
TRBV6-6,.,TRBD2,TRBJ2-3,TGTGCCAGCGGCGCTAGCGGGGGAACGACAGATACGCAGTATTTT,CASGASGGTTDTQYF
TRBV27,.,.,TRBJ2-1,TGTGCCAGCAGTTTAGTCATTAGAGATGAGCAGTTCTTC,CASSLVIRDEQFF
TRBV5-4,.,.,TRBJ1-2,TGTGCCAGCAGCCCTCCCGGTGGAGGGCGTACTGGCTACACCTTC,CASSPPGGGRTGYTF
TRBV2,.,TRBD2,TRBJ2-1,TGTGCCAGCAGTCCCGGACTAGCGGTTTACTACAATGAGCAGTTCTTC,CASSPGLAVYYNEQFF
TRBV7-2,.,TRBD2,TRBJ2-5,TGTGCCAGCAGCTTACAGGGGACTAGCGGGAGGAGGACCCAGTACTTC,CASSLQGTSGRRTQYF
TRBV6-6,.,TRBD2,TRBJ2-3,TGTGCCAGCAGAACCGGGACTAGCGGGAGGGATACGCAGTATTTT,CASRTGTSGRDTQYF
TRBV6-5,.,TRBD1,TRBJ2-7,TGTGCCAGCACCCCGGGACAGGGTAGGGACGAGCAGTACTTC,CASTPGQGRDEQYF